The clone carrying this T cell receptor (beta chain) was detected a few times. What it binds is not known. This specimen comes from a study of identical twins. Overall study findings and caveats: Not following the same donors, the study drew its conclusions from cross-sectional statistical analysis.

The ends lost 0 bases at V and 0 bases at J; junction bases unmatched: 4. The CDR3 runs to 16 residues. The germline CDR1 and CDR2 sequences are LGHNA and YSLEER. A universal primer site was added by template switching, and unique molecular identifiers were carried by the cDNA. From the 5' RACE reads, TCRdb called clonotypes with MiXCR, one entry per CDR3 protein. The sample carries about 700,000 distinct CDR3 sequences, around 6% recorded once. Material for sequencing was naive T cells sorted from blood. This chain connects TRBV4-3 to TRBJ2-5, with 7 bases fitting TRBD1. The sequence was collected from a man younger than 35 in good health. CDR3 in amino acids: CASSQDFRGYQETQYF. For the CDR3, the DNA is TGCGCCAGCAGCCAAGATTTCAGGGGGTACCAAGAGACCCAGTACTTC.